The rows below give T cell receptor beta chains drawn from one sample of a study of blood T cells in healthy people across ages. In TCRdb, the 5' RACE reads were re-called with MiXCR into one record per CDR3 protein. The sample has approximately 800,000 distinct CDR3 sequences, 50% to 65% seen once. Sequencing was done on a sample of blood. The receptors come from a man older than 75 in good health. Both conserved end residues are part of each CDR3.

J gene: TRBJ2-1
CDR3 length: 14
V gene: TRBV14
CDR3 protein: CASSLTVIPNEQFF

J gene: TRBJ2-2
CDR3 length: 14
V gene: TRBV20-1
CDR3 protein: CSAPRTGLVGELFF

J gene: TRBJ2-1
CDR3 length: 12
V gene: TRBV29-1
CDR3 protein: CSVGGLRVEQFF

J gene: TRBJ2-7
CDR3 length: 13
V gene: TRBV24-1
CDR3 protein: CATSDIYSYEQYF

J gene: TRBJ2-7
CDR3 length: 15
V gene: TRBV6-5
CDR3 protein: CASRRTGGNMYEQYF

J gene: TRBJ1-6
CDR3 length: 14
V gene: TRBV10-3
CDR3 protein: CAIKGDTVNSPHHF

J gene: TRBJ2-7
CDR3 length: 12
V gene: TRBV29-1
CDR3 protein: CSVEENSYEQYF

J gene: TRBJ2-3
CDR3 length: 15
V gene: TRBV20-1
CDR3 protein: CSAPDSTGRQDTQYF

J gene: TRBJ2-5
CDR3 length: 13
V gene: TRBV10-2
CDR3 protein: CASRRGVQETQYF

J gene: TRBJ2-7
CDR3 length: 12
V gene: TRBV30
CDR3 protein: CAWSVQGYEQYF

J gene: TRBJ1-4
CDR3 length: 11
V gene: TRBV29-1
CDR3 protein: CSVGQGEKLFF

J gene: TRBJ2-3
CDR3 length: 15
V gene: TRBV5-1
CDR3 protein: CASSLKGFGTDTQYF

J gene: TRBJ2-7
CDR3 length: 13
V gene: TRBV6-5
CDR3 protein: CASHSSGSYEQYF

J gene: TRBJ1-2
CDR3 length: 15
V gene: TRBV25-1
CDR3 protein: CASSPHGGQVGGYTF

J gene: TRBJ2-2
CDR3 length: 14
V gene: TRBV12-3/TRBV12-4
CDR3 protein: CASSRARLAGELFF

J gene: TRBJ2-7
CDR3 length: 12
V gene: TRBV6-5
CDR3 protein: CASSSRPGEQYF

J gene: TRBJ1-4
CDR3 length: 15
V gene: TRBV12-3/TRBV12-4
CDR3 protein: CASSSLTGLGEKLFF

J gene: TRBJ2-3
CDR3 length: 22
V gene: TRBV27
CDR3 protein: CASSRGLAGGPRSADGTDTQYF

J gene: TRBJ2-3
CDR3 length: 11
V gene: TRBV14
CDR3 protein: CASSQMDTQYF

J gene: TRBJ1-6
CDR3 length: 15
V gene: TRBV5-1
CDR3 protein: CASSVDQGRNSPLHF

J gene: TRBJ2-1
CDR3 length: 14
V gene: TRBV7-9
CDR3 protein: CASRRQGALNEQFF

J gene: TRBJ2-5
CDR3 length: 13
V gene: TRBV30
CDR3 protein: CAWSSERAREQYF

J gene: TRBJ2-3
CDR3 length: 17
V gene: TRBV28
CDR3 protein: CASSLDRARIQADTQYF

J gene: TRBJ2-7
CDR3 length: 13
V gene: TRBV20-1
CDR3 protein: CSARAPTANEQYF